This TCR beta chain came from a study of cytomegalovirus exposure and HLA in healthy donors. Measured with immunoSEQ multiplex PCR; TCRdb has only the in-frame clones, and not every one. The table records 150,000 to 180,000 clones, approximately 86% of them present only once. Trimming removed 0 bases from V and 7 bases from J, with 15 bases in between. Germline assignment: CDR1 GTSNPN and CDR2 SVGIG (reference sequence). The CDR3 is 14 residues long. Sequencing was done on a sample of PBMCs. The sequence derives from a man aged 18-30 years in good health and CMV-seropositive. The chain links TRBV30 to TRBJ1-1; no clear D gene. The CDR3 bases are TGTGCCTGGAGTGTTAAGAGGGCACGGGATGAAGCTTTCTTT. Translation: CAWSVKRARDEAFF.